This is a list of T cell receptor beta chains from one sample in a study of cytomegalovirus exposure and HLA in healthy donors. Clones were read by immunoSEQ multiplex PCR, and TCRdb kept only the in-frame ones, dropping some. The sample carries some 200,000 clones, approximately 70% recorded once. The sample consisted of PBMCs. These receptors were taken from a man in his forties in good health and CMV-seropositive. Each CDR3 is given with its conserved first and last residue. D genes are given only for firm matches. Some rows mark clone size as missing; the rest say once, few, many or name a class of expanded clone.

- | - | TRBJ2-3 | TRBV5-4 | CASSWRVRTRGGTDTQYF | TGTGCCAGCAGCTGGAGGGTCAGGACCCGAGGGGGCACAGATACGCAGTATTTT
- | - | TRBJ2-1 | TRBV6-5 | CASSWNTEGSYNEQFF | TGTGCCAGCAGTTGGAACACAGAGGGCTCCTACAATGAGCAGTTCTTC
- | - | TRBJ2-1 | TRBV9 | CASSDPWGAYNEQFF | TGTGCCAGCAGCGACCCTTGGGGGGCCTACAATGAGCAGTTCTTC
- | TRBD1 | TRBJ2-3 | TRBV5-1 | CASSLQNRGRTDTQYF | TGCGCCAGCAGCTTGCAAAACAGGGGTAGGACAGATACGCAGTATTTT
- | TRBD1 | TRBJ2-7 | TRBV5-8 | CASTPIGQGFEQYF | TGTGCCAGCACCCCGATTGGACAGGGGTTCGAGCAGTACTTC
- | TRBD1 | TRBJ1-2 | TRBV7-6 | CASSLAPGQGRGYGYTF | TGTGCCAGCAGCTTAGCGCCGGGACAGGGAAGAGGCTATGGCTACACCTTC
- | - | TRBJ2-4 | TRBV9 | CASSASENIQYF | TGTGCCAGCAGCGCCTCCGAAAACATTCAGTACTTC
- | - | TRBJ1-1 | TRBV6-5 | CASSSLTANTEAFF | TGTGCCAGCAGTTCTTTGACAGCGAACACTGAAGCTTTCTTT
few | - | TRBJ1-5 | TRBV6-4 | CASGPPGHLTRVNQPQHF | TGTGCCAGCGGGCCCCCGGGACACCTGACAAGAGTCAATCAGCCCCAGCATTTT
few | TRBD2 | TRBJ2-1 | TRBV7-3 | CASSSGGGPLYEQFF | TGTGCCAGCAGTAGTGGCGGGGGGCCCCTCTATGAGCAGTTCTTC
- | TRBD2 | TRBJ2-7 | TRBV7-2 | CASSLGRGGLYEQYF | TGTGCCAGCAGCTTAGGGCGGGGGGGCCTGTACGAGCAGTACTTC
few | - | TRBJ1-2 | TRBV19 | CASSIMNQQDGYTF | TGTGCCAGTAGTATTATGAATCAGCAGGATGGCTACACCTTC
- | - | TRBJ1-3 | TRBV10-2 | CASSDLGTIYF | TGCGCCAGCAGTGATCTAGGCACCATATATTTT
- | TRBD2 | TRBJ2-5 | TRBV23-1 | CARAGEGGLETQYF | TGCGCTCGCGCGGGGGAGGGCGGGTTAGAGACCCAGTACTTC
- | TRBD2 | TRBJ2-5 | TRBV10-2 | CATHPTSGGETQYF | TGCGCCACCCACCCGACTAGCGGGGGAGAGACCCAGTACTTC
- | - | TRBJ1-1 | TRBV13 | CASSSYGALNTEAFF | TGTGCCAGCAGCTCCTATGGGGCACTTAACACTGAAGCTTTCTTT
once | TRBD2 | TRBJ2-7 | TRBV5-1 | CASTLGTSGGFDEQYF | TGCGCCAGCACCCTAGGGACTAGCGGGGGGTTCGACGAGCAGTACTTC
- | TRBD1 | TRBJ2-7 | TRBV7-2 | CASSMTGGPSYEQYF | TGTGCCAGCAGCATGACAGGGGGCCCCTCCTACGAGCAGTACTTC
few | - | TRBJ2-3 | TRBV10-3 | CAISRDRDGGDTQYF | TGTGCCATCAGCCGTGACAGGGATGGGGGGGATACGCAGTATTTT
- | - | TRBJ2-1 | TRBV11-2 | CVSSLGSVDEQFF | TGTGTCAGCAGCTTAGGATCAGTCGATGAGCAGTTCTTC
- | TRBD1 | TRBJ2-3 | TRBV28 | CASSSPGTERRDTQYF | TGTGCCAGCAGCTCCCCGGGGACAGAGAGGAGGGATACGCAGTATTTT
- | - | TRBJ1-2 | TRBV5-6 | CASSATGSPYGYTF | TGTGCCAGCAGCGCCACAGGGTCCCCCTATGGCTACACCTTC
- | - | TRBJ1-2 | TRBV2 | CASKLLQGINYGYTF | TGTGCCAGCAAACTCTTACAGGGAATTAACTATGGCTACACCTTC
- | - | TRBJ1-3 | TRBV4-2 | CASSQAMRAEPPGSTIYF | TGTGCCAGCAGCCAAGCCATGAGGGCCGAACCTCCTGGAAGCACCATATATTTT
few | - | TRBJ2-6 | TRBV19 | CASRAGANVLTF | TGTGCCAGCAGGGCCGGGGCCAACGTCCTGACTTTC
- | TRBD2 | TRBJ2-7 | TRBV10-2 | CASRGDPFGGYEQYF | TGCGCCAGCAGAGGCGACCCATTCGGGGGGTACGAGCAGTACTTC